A selection of T cell receptor beta chains follows, all from one sample in a study of T cells in Graves' hyperthyroidism and ophthalmopathy. In TCRdb, the multiplex PCR reads were re-called with MiXCR into one record per CDR3 protein. Here the sample spans hundreds of thousands of distinct CDR3 sequences, approximately 40% being singletons. Sequencing was carried out using blood. The receptors come from a man aged 18 to 35 with Graves' hyperthyroidism. The conserved cysteine and the conserved F or W are not part of the CDR3 here. D genes are given only for firm matches.

J gene,D gene,V gene,CDR3 protein
TRBJ2-7,TRBD1,TRBV29-1,SAGQVGYNEKGNEQY
TRBJ1-4,NA,TRBV7-9,ASSSPSRPSPLF
TRBJ2-2,NA,TRBV2,ASRAGQTTGELF
TRBJ1-5,NA,TRBV10-1,ASEWEGGQPQH
TRBJ2-7,TRBD2,TRBV19,ASSISASGTYEQY
TRBJ1-6,NA,TRBV14,ASSQDLAPGSPLH
TRBJ1-6,TRBD1,TRBV6-5,ASSSGQGRGSPLH
TRBJ2-2,TRBD2,TRBV2,ASSILAGETTLGTGELF
TRBJ1-1,TRBD1,TRBV19,ASRIGGVNTEAF
TRBJ1-6,NA,TRBV10-3,AISVQKTDSPLH
TRBJ2-7,TRBD1,TRBV4-1,ASSQGTGASYEQY
TRBJ2-2,NA,TRBV10-3,ATGTQGGELF
TRBJ1-4,NA,TRBV7-6,ASREAGPNEKLF
TRBJ1-1,NA,TRBV7-9,ASSPLRLQNTEAF
TRBJ1-5,NA,TRBV12-3/TRBV12-4,ASSSGNQPQH
TRBJ2-2,TRBD2,TRBV7-3,ASSFTSANTGELF
TRBJ1-1,NA,TRBV29-1,SAWPGWGTEAF
TRBJ1-1,TRBD1,TRBV10-3,APRGPDTEAF
TRBJ2-7,NA,TRBV14,ASSQDSPDGYSYEQY
TRBJ2-6,TRBD2,TRBV7-9,ASSLGWEGLLT
TRBJ1-6,NA,TRBV6-5,ASSHRGRSINSPLH
TRBJ1-2,NA,TRBV20-1,SAPDSAGRYGYT
TRBJ2-7,TRBD2,TRBV7-9,ASSQGDPSGISEQY
TRBJ1-1,NA,TRBV6-5,ASSLVLGTEAF
TRBJ2-2,NA,TRBV9,ASSLWTSPATGELF
TRBJ2-3,NA,TRBV2,ASSGTEPDTQY